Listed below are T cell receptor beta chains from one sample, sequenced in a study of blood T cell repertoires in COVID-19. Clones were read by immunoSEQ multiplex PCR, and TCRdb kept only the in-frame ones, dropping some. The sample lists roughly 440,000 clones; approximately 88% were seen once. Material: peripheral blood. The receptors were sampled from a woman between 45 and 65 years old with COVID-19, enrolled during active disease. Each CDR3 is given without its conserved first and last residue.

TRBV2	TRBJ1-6	AGGFVRGNSPLH
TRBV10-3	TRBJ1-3	AISQGTEALTGNTIY
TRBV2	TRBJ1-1	ASSGGVGLLNTEAF
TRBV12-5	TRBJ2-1	ASGLDGTSRNEQF
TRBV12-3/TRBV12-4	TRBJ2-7	ASSVGTTYEQY
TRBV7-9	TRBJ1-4	ASSLLQSNEKLF
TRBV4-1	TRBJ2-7	ASSQDYGVEQY
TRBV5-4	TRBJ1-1	ASSGGVDTEAF
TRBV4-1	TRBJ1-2	ASRGAGAGYT
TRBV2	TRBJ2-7	ASHTRTSGGREQY
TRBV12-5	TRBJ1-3	ASGLVTGILPISGNTIY
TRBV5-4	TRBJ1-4	ASSPIGQGATNEKLF
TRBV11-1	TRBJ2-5	ASSSKVGAEETQY
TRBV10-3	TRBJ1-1	AISDRRGGEAF
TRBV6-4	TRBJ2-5	ASSGGETQY
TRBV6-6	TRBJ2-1	ASTTSGRRNEQF
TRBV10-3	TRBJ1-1	AIRTGGENTEAF
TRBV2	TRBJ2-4	ARGRGSKNIQY
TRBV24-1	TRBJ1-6	ATSDLQTGESPLH
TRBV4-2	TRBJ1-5	ASSQGGRGNQPQH
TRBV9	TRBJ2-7	ASSVAGGSREQY
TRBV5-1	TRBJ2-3	ASTFYTGEDTQY
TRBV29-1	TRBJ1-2	SVGGGVDGYT
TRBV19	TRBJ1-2	ASHTGVEGYT
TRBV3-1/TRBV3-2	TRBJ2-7	ASSPTASRGGYEQY
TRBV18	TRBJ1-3	ASSPTGGSGNTIY